This T cell receptor (beta chain) was sequenced during a study of T cell repertoires in ileal Crohn's disease. In the study overall: About half of patients got postoperative therapy: about a dozen thiopurines, 18 anti-TNF.

A remark on this clone: What it binds is unknown.

Germline CDR1 reads MNHEY; CDR2 reads SVGAGI. The germline V and J ends were trimmed by 0 bases and 0 bases, with 12 bases remaining between them. CDR3 size: 16 residues. Overall study findings and caveats: Every patient over 26.8% clonality showed endoscopic recurrence.

TCRdb keeps only in-frame clones here, not all; method: immunoSEQ multiplex PCR. This sample has 4,000 to 6,000 clones, with about 78% found just once. Sequenced: ileal tissue. The sequence came from an adult with Crohn's disease. The chain recombines TRBV6-5 with TRBJ2-7; possibly TRBD1 for D (5 bases). The CDR3 DNA sequence: TGTGCCAGCAGTTACTCGCAGCAGGGAAGCTCCTACGAGCAGTACTTC. This sequence encodes CASSYSQQGSSYEQYF.